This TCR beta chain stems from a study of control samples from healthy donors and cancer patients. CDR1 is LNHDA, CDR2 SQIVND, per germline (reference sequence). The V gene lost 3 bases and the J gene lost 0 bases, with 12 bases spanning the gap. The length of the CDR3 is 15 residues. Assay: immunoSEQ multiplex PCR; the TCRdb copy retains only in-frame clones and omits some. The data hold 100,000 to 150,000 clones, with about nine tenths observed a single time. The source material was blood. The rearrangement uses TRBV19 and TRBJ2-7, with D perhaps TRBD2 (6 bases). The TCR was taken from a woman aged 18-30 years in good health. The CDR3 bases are TGTGCCAGTAGTATTAAGTTGACTAGCTCCTACGAGCAGTACTTC. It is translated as CASSIKLTSSYEQYF. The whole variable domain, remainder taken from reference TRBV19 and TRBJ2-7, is DGGITQSPKYLFRKEGQNVTLSCEQNLNHDAMYWYRQDPGQGLRLIYYSQIVNDFQKGDIAEGYSVSREKKESFPLTVTSAQKNPTAFYLCASSIKLTSSYEQYFGPGTRLTVT.